The 28 T cell receptor beta chains given below trace back to one sample, sequenced in a study of Tregs in tolerant kidney transplant recipients (dated by TCRdb to the late 2010s). Receptor amplification or capture employed the immunoSEQ multiplex PCR assay. This immuneACCESS table, as held by TCRdb, lists in-frame sequences with V and J called but not all clones. Of the missing ones, under half trace to an unresolved V gene in checked studies; the others have no known cause. The sample includes 110,000 or so clones, with 92% observed a single time. The ten top clones hold more than 0.45% of the sample. Sequencing was carried out using CD4+ T cells from blood. Source of these receptors: a human donor in good health.

V and J are TRBV9 and TRBJ2-1; 8 nucleotides match TRBD1. The CDR3 runs 16 residues. The ends lost 3 bases at V and 2 bases at J; junction bases unmatched: 7. The germline CDR1 and CDR2 sequences are SGDLS and YYNGEE. For the CDR3, the DNA is TGTGCCAGCAGCGCAGACAGGGGATTCGCCTACAATGAGCAGTTCTTC. It specifies CASSADRGFAYNEQFF.

The rearrangement uses TRBV10-3 and TRBJ2-1; D possibly uses TRBD1 or TRBD2 (6 bases each). With 8 bases removed from V and 9 bases from J, the gap between germline ends came to 23 bases. The CDR3 contains 15 residues. Germline CDR1 is ENHRY and CDR2 is SYGVKD. The CDR3 sequence: CAIGGPEGGVPEQFF. The CDR3 DNA sequence: TGTGCCATCGGGGGGCCGGAGGGCGGGGTCCCTGAGCAGTTCTTC.

The chain is built from TRBV2 and TRBJ1-5; D gene uncertain. Trimming pared 5 bases from V and 2 bases from J, leaving 10 bases between. The CDR3 is 14 amino acids. CDR1 is SNHLY and CDR2 is FYNNEI in the germline V gene. The CDR3 bases are TGTGCCAGCAGTTTGCAGGATGGCAATCAGCCCCAGCATTTT. It is translated as CASSLQDGNQPQHF.

The chain combines TRBV9 with TRBJ1-4, with a tentative D call TRBD1 (5 bases). V gave up 2 bases and J gave up 0 bases, with 5 bases separating them. CDR3 length: 14 residues. Germline V gives CDR1 SGDLS, CDR2 YYNGEE. The CDR3, as DNA: TGTGCCAGCAGCGTGGGGGCAACTAATGAAAAACTGTTTTTT. This codes for CASSVGATNEKLFF.

The rearrangement uses TRBV6-5 and TRBJ2-2, with D tentatively TRBD1 (5 bases). Per the germline V gene, CDR1 is MNHEY and CDR2 is SVGAGI. This CDR3 region has 15 residues. The V and J ends lost 4 bases and 5 bases respectively, with 14 bases between them. The CDR3: CASSFQGQGTGELFF. CDR3 coding DNA: TGTGCCAGCAGTTTCCAGGGCCAAGGGACCGGGGAGCTGTTTTTT.

The chain employs TRBV7-8 and TRBJ2-1; D is perhaps TRBD2 (5 bases). Per the germline V gene, CDR1 is SGHVS and CDR2 is FQNEAQ. Trimming stripped 0 bases from V and 2 bases from J, with 8 bases between. This CDR3 region has 15 residues. CDR3 region: CASSLAPGTYNEQFF. The CDR3 region has the DNA TGTGCCAGCAGCTTAGCTCCGGGAACCTACAATGAGCAGTTCTTC. The full variable domain, with the rest looked up from reference TRBV7-8 and TRBJ2-1, is GAGVSQSPRYKVAKRGQDVALRCDPISGHVSLFWYQQALGQGPEFLTYFQNEAQLDKSGLPSDRFFAERPEGSVSTLKIQRTQQEDSAVYLCASSLAPGTYNEQFFGPGTRLTVL.

V usage is TRBV7-9 and J usage is TRBJ2-5; D is undetermined. Per germline, CDR1 SEHNR and CDR2 FQNEAQ (reference sequence). V was pared by 3 bases and J by 5 bases, with 16 bases between. The CDR3 length is 15 residues. The CDR3 nucleotides read TGTGCCAGCAGCTTTGGTCTCAGGTTTAAGGAGACCCAGTACTTC. It encodes CASSFGLRFKETQYF. The full variable domain, in which reference TRBV7-9 and TRBJ2-5 provide the parts outside the CDR3, is DTGVSQNPRHKITKRGQNVTFRCDPISEHNRLYWYRQTLGQGPEFLTYFQNEAQLEKSRLLSDRFSAERPKGSFSTLEIQRTEQGDSAMYLCASSFGLRFKETQYFGPGTRLLVL.

The rearrangement links TRBV18 to TRBJ2-2; the match to TRBD1 covers 7 bases. J lost 6 bases, V lost 2 bases, and 3 bases had no gene match. Germline V gene data show CDR1 as KGHSH and CDR2 as LQKENI. There are 14 residues in the CDR3. CDR3 sequence reads: CASSPDRDAGELFF. In nucleotides, the CDR3 is TGTGCCAGCTCACCAGACAGGGATGCCGGGGAGCTGTTTTTT.

The chain combines TRBV20-1 with TRBJ2-5, with D unresolved. The CDR3 loop spans 11 amino acids. Germline CDR1 is DFQATT and CDR2 is SNEGSKA (reference sequence). V was pared by 6 bases and J by 0 bases, with 5 bases between. CDR3 nucleotide sequence: TGCAGTGCCCTGTACCAAGAGACCCAGTACTTC. It codes for CSALYQETQYF.

The chain couples TRBV18 to TRBJ1-5; D is unclear. The V gene's germline CDR1 is KGHSH and CDR2 LQKENI. The CDR3 is 13 residues long. V shed 5 bases and J shed 7 bases, with 12 bases lying between them. In DNA form, the CDR3 reads TGTGCCAGCTCAGGTGAGATCGGACAGCCCCAGCATTTT. Amino acid sequence: CASSGEIGQPQHF.

This clone was seen just once. The chain links TRBV6-6 to TRBJ2-5; D is undetermined. Deletions cut 8 bases from V and 4 bases from J, with 11 bases between. The CDR3 sequence is 12 residues long. Germline CDR1 MNHNY, CDR2 SVGAGI (reference sequence). CDR3 nucleotide sequence: TGTGCCAGCCGAGCCCGGGTAGAGACCCAGTACTTC. Its translation is CASRARVETQYF.

The V gene is TRBV10-3, the J gene TRBJ1-3; D uncertain. The V gene's germline CDR1 is ENHRY and CDR2 SYGVKD. CDR3 length: 15 residues. V was clipped by 6 bases and J by 0 bases, with 12 bases between them. DNA for the CDR3: TGTGCCATCAGGGAAGGGCAGAGCTCTGGAAACACCATATATTTT. It specifies CAIREGQSSGNTIYF.

The chain employs TRBV28 and TRBJ2-7, with 7 bases identical to TRBD1. The germline gives CDR1 MDHEN, CDR2 SYDVKM. The length of the CDR3 is 13 residues. The trim removed 5 bases at V and 5 bases at J, leaving 6 bases unmatched. In DNA, the CDR3 is TGTGCCAGCAGTGAGACAGGGTCCCACGAGCAGTACTTC. Translation gives CASSETGSHEQYF.

This chain uses TRBV2 with TRBJ1-1; tentative D call: TRBD1 (6 bases). V was trimmed by 5 bases and J by 2 bases, leaving 12 bases between them. This CDR3 has 14 residues. CDR1 SNHLY and CDR2 FYNNEI come from the germline V gene. The DNA for the CDR3 is TGTGCCAGCAGTCAGGACAGCTACAACACTGAAGCTTTCTTT. It is translated as CASSQDSYNTEAFF.

V and J are TRBV9 and TRBJ1-6, with TRBD1 matching over 7 bases. Germline CDR1 is SGDLS and CDR2 is YYNGEE. Trimming at V came to 4 bases and at J to 0 bases, leaving 7 bases not matched to a gene. The CDR3 sequence is 17 residues long. The CDR3 is CASSLMGQSSYNSPLHF. In nucleotides, the CDR3 is TGTGCCAGCAGCCTCATGGGACAGAGCTCCTATAATTCACCCCTCCACTTT.

The V call is TRBV10-3, the J call TRBJ2-7, with 13 bases that match TRBD2. In germline, CDR1 is ENHRY, CDR2 SYGVKD. Trimming removed 2 bases from V and 6 bases from J; junction bases left unmatched: 10. The CDR3 runs 17 residues. In nucleotides, the CDR3 is TGTGCCATCAGTGAGCATTCACTAGCGGGAGGGCCTGCCGAGCAGTACTTC. Protein: CAISEHSLAGGPAEQYF.

The chain links TRBV2 to TRBJ1-5; D call uncertain. Germline CDR1 and CDR2: SNHLY and FYNNEI. CDR3 length: 14 residues. The germline V and J ends were trimmed by 4 bases and 5 bases, with 12 bases remaining between them. The CDR3, as DNA: TGTGCCAGCAGTGGAAGGCAGGAGGATCAGCCCCAGCATTTT. Its translation: CASSGRQEDQPQHF.

The J gene is TRBJ2-1, the V gene TRBV5-1; weak D call: TRBD2 (5 bases). Germline-derived CDR1 and CDR2 are SGHRS and YFSETQ. V was cut by 6 bases and J by 0 bases, with 19 bases left in between. This CDR3 comprises 17 residues. CDR3 amino acids: CASTPAVGAGSYNEQFF. The CDR3 DNA follows: TGCGCCAGCACCCCGGCGGTGGGAGCAGGCTCCTACAATGAGCAGTTCTTC.

The gene calls are TRBV18 and TRBJ2-6; TRBD1 is a possible D gene (6 bases). The CDR3 sequence is 15 residues long. From germline, CDR1 is KGHSH and CDR2 LQKENI. With 4 bases removed from V and 0 bases from J, the gap between germline ends came to 7 bases. CDR3 in DNA: TGTGCCAGCTCACTACAGGGCTCTGGGGCCAACGTCCTGACTTTC. Translating it yields CASSLQGSGANVLTF.

The CDR3, as DNA: TGTGCCAGCAGTTACTACGGGACGTACTCCTACGAGCAGTACTTC. This gives the protein CASSYYGTYSYEQYF. The chain joins TRBV6-6 to TRBJ2-7, with D perhaps assigned TRBD1 or TRBD2 (5 bases each). From germline, CDR1 is MNHNY and CDR2 SVGAGI (reference sequence). The CDR3 length is 15 residues. V gave up 1 base and J gave up 0 bases, with 10 bases separating them.

This clone was seen just once. The genes are TRBV5-4 and TRBJ1-1; D not certain. Germline-derived CDR1 and CDR2 are SGHNT and YYREEE (reference sequence). This CDR3 has 12 residues. Trimming stripped 6 bases from V and 2 bases from J, with 8 bases between. The CDR3 region is CASIGLNTEAFF. CDR3 bases: TGTGCCAGCATTGGGCTCAACACTGAAGCTTTCTTT.

The genes are TRBV2 and TRBJ1-1; the D is unclear. Germline lookup yields CDR1 SNHLY and CDR2 FYNNEI. V lost 4 bases, J lost 4 bases, and 7 bases lay in between. CDR3 length equals 12 residues. DNA of the CDR3: TGTGCCAGCAGTGCTGGGCGCACTGAAGCTTTCTTT. Its translation is CASSAGRTEAFF. The variable domain in full, with the rest retrieved from reference TRBV2 and TRBJ1-1, is EPEVTQTPSHQVTQMGQEVILRCVPISNHLYFYWYRQILGQKVEFLVSFYNNEISEKSEIFDDQFSVERPDGSNFTLKIRSTKLEDSAMYFCASSAGRTEAFFGQGTRLTVV.

The V call is TRBV28, the J call TRBJ2-3; D gene ambiguous. Deletions cut 2 bases from V and 0 bases from J, with 12 bases between. This CDR3 contains 16 residues. The germline V gene has CDR1 MDHEN and CDR2 SYDVKM. The CDR3 spells CASSLGVLGSTDTQYF. The CDR3 coding sequence is TGTGCCAGCAGTTTAGGGGTACTGGGTAGCACAGATACGCAGTATTTT.

The chain has TRBV6-1 and TRBJ2-1, with 9 bases identical to TRBD2. V lost 9 bases and J lost 8; bases outside the gene matches: 8. The CDR3 has 13 amino acids. Germline lookup yields CDR1 MNHNS and CDR2 SASEGT. The CDR3 sequence: CASAGGPFHEQFF. In DNA, the CDR3 is TGTGCCAGTGCGGGAGGGCCGTTCCATGAGCAGTTCTTC.

V gene TRBV21-1 combines with J gene TRBJ1-6; the table's D gene call, TRBD1, was not cross checked with the DNA. TRBV21-1 is designated a pseudogene. The CDR3 totals 15 residues. The CDR3 nucleotides are TGTGCCAGCAGCCTAAGGCCACAGGTAGGTTCACCCCTCCACTTT. Translated: CASSLRPQVGSPLHF.

The rearrangement links TRBV4-1 to TRBJ2-1, with 9 bases lining up with TRBD2. Germline V gene lookup returns CDR1 MGHRA and CDR2 YSYEKL. CDR3 size: 14 residues. After removal of 0 bases from V and 14 bases from J, the junction contained 8 bases not matched to a gene. DNA for the CDR3: TGCGCCAGCAGCCAAGAAGGGAGGCGGGGGGGCGAGTTCTTC. Residues: CASSQEGRRGGEFF.

This chain links TRBV29-1 with TRBJ2-3; TRBD1 matches 8 bases. CDR3 length equals 12 residues. The germline CDR1 and CDR2 sequences are SQVTM and ANQGSEA. The junction had 2 bases not matched to a gene; V was cut back by 6 bases and J by 3 bases. This CDR3 is CSVGQGTDTQYF. CDR3 bases: TGCAGCGTCGGACAGGGTACAGATACGCAGTATTTT.

The chain has TRBV4-2 and TRBJ2-5; weak D call: TRBD2 (5 bases). The CDR3 contains 15 residues. The germline V gene has CDR1 LGHNA and CDR2 YNFKEQ. V was trimmed by 0 bases and J by 5 bases, leaving 13 bases between them. The CDR3 reads CASSQDRGSWETQYF. Written as DNA, the CDR3 is TGTGCCAGCAGCCAAGATCGGGGTAGCTGGGAGACCCAGTACTTC.